Presented here are 27 T cell receptor beta chains from one specimen sequenced in a study of blood T cell repertoires in COVID-19. Data came from immunoSEQ multiplex PCR; TCRdb stores just in-frame clones and leaves some out. The data show fewer than 300,000 clones, approximately 86% seen once. The sequencing sample was made of peripheral blood. These receptors came from a woman aged 25-40 years with acute or convalescent COVID-19.

The V call is TRBV10-3, the J call TRBJ2-1; 13 bases agree with TRBD2. There are 13 residues in the CDR3. The junction had 2 bases not matched to a gene; V was cut back by 7 bases and J by 8 bases. CDR1 is ENHRY, CDR2 SYGVKD, per germline. The CDR3 DNA reads as TGTGCCATCAAGGGACTAGCGGGATATGAGCAGTTCTTC. Residues: CAIKGLAGYEQFF.

CDR3 in amino acids: CATGGLAINEQFF. Written as DNA, the CDR3 is TGTGCCACCGGGGGACTAGCGATAAATGAGCAGTTCTTC. This chain uses TRBV15 with TRBJ2-1; 10 bases align to TRBD2. CDR1 is LNHNV, CDR2 YYDKDF, per germline (reference sequence). The CDR3 is 13 amino acids. With 8 bases clipped from V and 7 bases from J, the junction kept 5 bases outside the gene matches. The full variable domain, completed using reference TRBV15 and TRBJ2-1, is DAMVIQNPRYQVTQFGKPVTLSCSQTLNHNVMYWYQQKSSQAPKLLFHYYDKDFNNEADTPDNFQSRRPNTSFCFLDIRSPGLGDTAMYLCATGGLAINEQFFGPGTRLTVL.

This clone occurred once. The CDR3 reads CASSPQTGTSNEQFF. DNA for the CDR3: TGTGCCAGCTCACCACAAACCGGGACTAGCAATGAGCAGTTCTTC. The gene calls are TRBV18 and TRBJ2-1; 8 positions agree with TRBD2. With V trimmed by 1 base and J by 6 bases, 5 bases remained unmatched. The CDR3 is 15 residues long. CDR1 and CDR2 from the germline V gene are KGHSH and LQKENI.

This clone has only a few counts. The chain links TRBV5-1 to TRBJ2-7; TRBD1 matches at 8 bases. Germline V gene sequence: CDR1 SGHRS, CDR2 YFSETQ. The CDR3 length is 15 residues. Losses at the gene ends were 6 bases for V and 6 bases for J; bases not matched to a gene: 14. The CDR3 protein is CASTISGTGEAEQYF. DNA for the CDR3: TGCGCCAGCACCATATCCGGGACAGGAGAGGCCGAGCAGTACTTC.

The table lists this clone with a few counts. The J gene is TRBJ2-2, the V gene TRBV19; D not resolved. CDR3 size: 14 residues. Trimming took off 4 bases at V and 6 bases at J, with 12 bases between the two ends. Per the germline V gene, CDR1 is LNHDA and CDR2 is SQIVND (reference sequence). As DNA, the CDR3 is TGTGCCAGTAGTACCTCAACAGTGTCCGGGGAGCTGTTTTTT. This codes for CASSTSTVSGELFF.

The rearrangement uses TRBV18 and TRBJ1-5; 10 bases fit TRBD1. The junction had 6 bases not matched to a gene; V was cut back by 3 bases and J by 1 base. Looked up from germline, CDR1 is KGHSH and CDR2 is LQKENI. The CDR3 spans 17 residues. CDR3 region: CASSPDRGEASNQPQHF. The CDR3 nucleotides read TGTGCCAGCTCACCGGACAGGGGGGAAGCGAGCAATCAGCCCCAGCATTTT.

This chain uses TRBV27 with TRBJ2-3; 14 positions match TRBD2. The ends lost 8 bases at V and 4 bases at J; junction bases unmatched: 8. Germline lookup yields CDR1 MNHEY and CDR2 SMNVEV (reference sequence). The CDR3 runs to 16 residues. This CDR3 is CASRLWGLAGADTQYF. CDR3 DNA sequence: TGTGCCAGCCGTCTCTGGGGACTAGCGGGAGCAGATACGCAGTATTTT.

This clone was picked up one time. The chain employs TRBV30 and TRBJ2-7; 8 bases line up with TRBD2. The CDR3 spans 13 residues. Germline V gives CDR1 GTSNPN, CDR2 SVGIG (reference sequence). V lost 5 bases to trimming and J lost 4 bases; unmatched junction nucleotides: 7. The CDR3 nucleotides are TGTGCCTGGCCGGGACTAGAAGCTTACGAGCAGTACTTC. Its protein is CAWPGLEAYEQYF. The entire variable domain, with the rest obtained from reference TRBV30 and TRBJ2-7, is as follows: SQTIHQWPATLVQPVGSPLSLECTVEGTSNPNLYWYRQAAGRGLQLLFYSVGIGQISSEVPQNLSASRPQDRQFILSSKKLLLSDSGFYLCAWPGLEAYEQYFGPGTRLTVT.

CDR3 nucleotide sequence: TGTGCCAGCAGCCGGATTGGGAGGGGAGATACGCAGTATTTT. Its protein is CASSRIGRGDTQYF. The chain couples TRBV7-2 to TRBJ2-3, with 7 bases identical to TRBD2. The CDR3 sequence is 14 residues long. The V gene's germline CDR1 is SGHTA and CDR2 FQGNSA. The V gene end was trimmed by 5 bases and the J gene end by 5 bases; junction bases not matched to a gene: 7.

This clone occurred a few times. The identical CDR3 is also encoded by other nucleotide sequences in the sample. The CDR3 DNA is TGTGCCAGCAGTGACTCAGCGGGGAGCACAGATACGCAGTATTTT. It is translated as CASSDSAGSTDTQYF. J is TRBJ2-3 and V is TRBV6-4; TRBD2 matches at 7 bases. Losses at the gene ends were 0 bases for V and 0 bases for J; bases not matched to a gene: 0. This CDR3 has 15 residues. The germline gives CDR1 MRHNA, CDR2 SNTAGT.

The CDR3 loop reads CASSLGIAAGYNEQFF. The CDR3, as DNA: TGCGCCAGCAGCTTGGGGATCGCTGCAGGCTACAATGAGCAGTTCTTC. This chain connects TRBV5-1 to TRBJ2-1; the D is unclear. V was clipped by 0 bases and J by 3 bases, with 13 bases between them. In germline, CDR1 is SGHRS, CDR2 YFSETQ. This CDR3 is 16 amino acids long.

V gene TRBV7-2 combines with J gene TRBJ1-2; 10 nucleotides agree with TRBD1. J gave up 4 bases and V 1 base, and 6 bases lay outside the gene matches. The germline gives CDR1 SGHTA, CDR2 FQGNSA. The CDR3 loop spans 16 amino acids. This CDR3 reads CASSLGGTGDLYGYTF. Written as DNA, the CDR3 is TGTGCCAGCAGCTTAGGTGGGACAGGGGACCTCTATGGCTACACCTTC.

The chain recombines TRBV30 with TRBJ1-1; D call uncertain. V lost 5 bases and J lost 10, with 11 bases in between. CDR3 length equals 10 residues. The germline V gene encodes CDR1 GTSNPN and CDR2 SVGIG (reference sequence). CDR3 region: CAWGLSGAFF. The CDR3 DNA is TGTGCCTGGGGACTTAGTGGAGCTTTCTTT. Using reference TRBV30 and TRBJ1-1 for the parts outside the CDR3, the full variable domain is SQTIHQWPATLVQPVGSPLSLECTVEGTSNPNLYWYRQAAGRGLQLLFYSVGIGQISSEVPQNLSASRPQDRQFILSSKKLLLSDSGFYLCAWGLSGAFFGQGTRLTVV.

V gene TRBV19 combines with J gene TRBJ2-1; maybe TRBD2 (6 bases). V was shortened by 7 bases and J by 1 base, with 8 bases between the two germline ends. The CDR3 totals 13 residues. Germline assignment: CDR1 LNHDA and CDR2 SQIVND (reference sequence). The CDR3 loop is CASMAGSYNEQFF. DNA for the CDR3: TGTGCCAGTATGGCGGGGTCCTACAATGAGCAGTTCTTC.

The rearrangement joins TRBV9 to TRBJ2-1; TRBD2 matches 7 bases. This CDR3 contains 17 residues. V was pared by 0 bases and J by 5 bases, with 11 bases of the junction left unmatched. Germline lookup yields CDR1 SGDLS and CDR2 YYNGEE. The CDR3 region has the DNA TGTGCCAGCAGCGTAGCTGATGGGGGAGGGCCCGACAATGAGCAGTTCTTC. It translates to CASSVADGGGPDNEQFF.

This chain uses TRBV6-5 with TRBJ2-4; TRBD2 might be the D (7 bases). Trimming removed 6 bases at V and 8 bases at J, with 11 bases between. Germline CDR1 reads MNHEY; CDR2 reads SVGAGI. CDR3 size: 12 residues. CDR3 DNA sequence: TGTGCCAGCAGAAAGGGGGGGGACATTCAGTACTTC. As protein: CASRKGGDIQYF.

The CDR3, as DNA: TGTGCCAGCAGCCGGATGATGCGGGAGTTGGAGACCCAGTACTTC. Amino acid sequence: CASSRMMRELETQYF. The V call is TRBV5-6, the J call TRBJ2-5, with 7 bases matching TRBD2. J gave up 5 bases and V 4 bases, and 11 bases lay outside the gene matches. Per germline, CDR1 SGHDT and CDR2 YYEEEE. This CDR3 is built from 15 residues.

J is TRBJ2-7 and V is TRBV9; 8 bases are a match to TRBD1. CDR1 and CDR2 (germline): SGDLS, YYNGEE. V shed 3 bases and J 4 bases; nucleotides not matched to a gene: 6. The CDR3 has 14 residues. CDR3 region: CASSAGQGWYEQYF. The CDR3 bases are TGTGCCAGCAGCGCCGGACAGGGTTGGTACGAGCAGTACTTC.

The V and J genes are TRBV4-1 and TRBJ2-1, with 8 bases fitting TRBD2. J lost 3 bases, V lost 0 bases, and 13 bases had no gene match. CDR1 and CDR2 from the germline V gene are MGHRA and YSYEKL. This CDR3 has 19 residues. CDR3 amino acids: CASSQEGLGGRGFYNEQFF. Written as DNA, the CDR3 is TGCGCCAGCAGCCAAGAGGGACTAGGAGGTAGGGGGTTCTACAATGAGCAGTTCTTC.

This clone was seen a handful of times. The chain carries TRBV9 and TRBJ1-6, with a possible D match to TRBD1 (5 bases). This CDR3 region has 13 residues. Germline V gives CDR1 SGDLS, CDR2 YYNGEE. Trimming removed 0 bases from V and 10 bases from J, with 8 bases in between. The chain's CDR3 is CASSVGQQSPLHF. DNA for the CDR3: TGTGCCAGCAGCGTAGGACAGCAATCACCCCTCCACTTT.

The gene calls are TRBV27 and TRBJ2-7; D call uncertain. The CDR3 length is 13 residues. From germline, CDR1 is MNHEY and CDR2 SMNVEV (reference sequence). V lost 5 bases and J lost 3, with 11 bases in between. For the CDR3, the DNA is TGTGCCAGCAGTCGCCGGTACGGCTACGAGCAGTACTTC. It codes for CASSRRYGYEQYF.

V usage is TRBV9 and J usage is TRBJ2-1, with D possibly matching TRBD2 (6 bases). The CDR3 spans 14 residues. Germline assignment: CDR1 SGDLS and CDR2 YYNGEE. V was shortened by 1 base and J by 9 bases, with 14 bases between the two germline ends. Written as DNA, the CDR3 is TGTGCCAGCAGCGTATATGAAGTCGGGAGTGAGCAGTTCTTC. Translated: CASSVYEVGSEQFF.

The sample holds a few counts of this clone. Other DNA sequences in this specimen translate into the identical CDR3. This chain connects TRBV21-1 to TRBJ1-2. TRBV21-1 is flagged as a pseudogene. The CDR3 loop spans 13 amino acids. The CDR3 sequence: CASSKGGRYGYTF. The CDR3 DNA is TGTGCCAGCAGCAAGGGGGGAAGGTATGGCTACACCTTC.

The CDR3 DNA reads TGCAGCGGAGGACAGGGGATGTACGAGCAGTACTTC. It is translated as CSGGQGMYEQYF. The chain couples TRBV29-1 to TRBJ2-7, with 9 nucleotides matching TRBD1. Germline V gives CDR1 SQVTM, CDR2 ANQGSEA. Unmatched junction bases numbered 5, after V lost 7 bases and J lost 4 bases. The CDR3 loop spans 12 amino acids.

This clone appeared once. The chain combines TRBV5-1 with TRBJ1-2; TRBD1 agrees at 7 bases. The V and J ends lost 5 bases and 5 bases, in that order; junction bases with no gene match: 9. The germline CDR1 and CDR2 sequences are SGHRS and YFSETQ. CDR3 size: 14 residues. The CDR3 DNA follows: TGCGCCAGCAGTGTTGACAGGGTGCAATATGGCTACACCTTC. Amino acid sequence: CASSVDRVQYGYTF.

The chain is built from TRBV30 and TRBJ1-5; D possibly corresponds to TRBD1 (5 bases). Germline CDR1 and CDR2: GTSNPN and SVGIG (reference sequence). Trimming left V 3 bases short and J 2 bases short, with 8 bases between. This CDR3 spans 13 amino acids. The CDR3 is CAWSRVGNQPQHF. CDR3 in DNA: TGTGCCTGGAGCAGGGTGGGCAATCAGCCCCAGCATTTT.

This clone was counted a few times. This rearrangement joins TRBV6-2 or TRBV6-3 to TRBJ2-7; 15 bases map to TRBD2. This CDR3 has 18 amino acids. V shed 5 bases, J shed 4 bases, and the junction held 12 bases outside the gene matches. Germline assignment: CDR1 MNHEY and CDR2 SVGEGT. This chain's CDR3 is CASSHEGLAGGDLYEQYF. CDR3 DNA sequence: TGTGCCAGCAGTCACGAAGGACTAGCGGGAGGGGATTTATACGAGCAGTACTTC.